The rows below give T cell receptor beta chains drawn from one sample of a study of technical replicates of blood from a handful of donors. Repertoires were generated with immunoSEQ multiplex PCR, while TCRdb's copy carries only in-frame clones and drops some. The repertoire holds around 67,000 clones, with roughly 89% as singletons. Sequencing was performed on T cells isolated from PBMCs. The receptors here all came from a human donor in good health. The conserved cysteine and the conserved F or W are not part of the CDR3 here. D genes are given only for firm matches. A clone size is listed for some rows: how often the clone was seen (once, few, many), or a class if it is expanded.

J gene	D gene	clone size	V gene	CDR3 protein
TRBJ2-7	NA	NA	TRBV5-4	ASSLQYEQY
TRBJ1-2	NA	NA	TRBV7-4	ASRPALTQNYGYT
TRBJ2-1	NA	NA	TRBV4-3	ASSQADRFNEQF
TRBJ1-5	TRBD1	NA	TRBV27	ASSRGTGGSSNQPQH
TRBJ1-5	TRBD1	NA	TRBV15	ATSGWTGDGQPQH
TRBJ1-5	NA	few	TRBV30	AWTRDSNQPQH
TRBJ2-7	NA	NA	TRBV13	ASSPSIRLFVGEQY
TRBJ1-3	NA	few	TRBV5-5	ASSLSNTIY
TRBJ2-7	TRBD2	NA	TRBV6-5	ASRGGEGYEQY
TRBJ2-2	NA	NA	TRBV9	ASKGASGTGELF
TRBJ1-3	TRBD1	NA	TRBV7-9	ASSLGTGNSGNTIY
TRBJ2-7	TRBD2	NA	TRBV7-2	ASSVGEGIRQY
TRBJ2-1	TRBD2	NA	TRBV29-1	SVGRLAGPHSYNEQF
TRBJ2-7	NA	NA	TRBV11-2	ASSSGVTSYEQY
TRBJ1-1	NA	NA	TRBV6-5	ASSYNTNTEAF
TRBJ1-2	NA	once	TRBV4-2	ASSQEVGSLLGYT
TRBJ1-5	NA	NA	TRBV4-1	ASSQGGKPQH
TRBJ2-3	NA	NA	TRBV7-8	ASSPYTDTQY
TRBJ2-1	NA	NA	TRBV5-6	ASSLIRDNYNEQF
TRBJ1-5	TRBD1	NA	TRBV11-3	AKRQGVNNQPQH
TRBJ2-1	TRBD2	NA	TRBV7-2	ASSLARLAGVYNEQF
TRBJ1-1	NA	NA	TRBV5-1	ASSLYDRRNTEAF
TRBJ2-1	NA	NA	TRBV5-1	ASMEREFSNEQF
TRBJ2-5	NA	NA	TRBV5-1	ASSSPGILETQY
TRBJ2-3	TRBD2	once	TRBV27	ASSLGGRADTQY
TRBJ1-5	NA	NA	TRBV6-6	ASSSIDSPNQPQH
TRBJ2-7	NA	few	TRBV19	ASSIVLNAVYEQY
TRBJ2-7	TRBD2	NA	TRBV27	ASSLGRDYYEQY